This T cell receptor (beta chain) was documented in a study of cytomegalovirus exposure and HLA in healthy donors. Study-wide results and limits: Rare TCR sequences predominated, though certain public TCRs were found in many donors.

There are 13 residues in the CDR3. The germline CDR1 and CDR2 sequences are SGHRS and YFSETQ. V gave up 1 base and J gave up 7 bases, with 12 bases separating them. About this clone: Its cognate antigen is unknown.

Primers: 60 Vbeta forward and 13 Jbeta reverse. Method: immunoSEQ multiplex PCR; TCRdb's copy keeps in-frame clones and lacks some. The sample holds approximately 160,000 clones, 80% seen once. The V call is TRBV5-1, the J call TRBJ2-7, with D possibly matching TRBD1 (5 bases). What was sequenced was PBMCs. This receptor was obtained from a woman in her forties or fifties in good health and CMV-seropositive. CDR3 in DNA: TGCGCCAGCAGCTTGTCGGGCCAGGGAGAGCAGTACTTC. Translating gives CASSLSGQGEQYF.